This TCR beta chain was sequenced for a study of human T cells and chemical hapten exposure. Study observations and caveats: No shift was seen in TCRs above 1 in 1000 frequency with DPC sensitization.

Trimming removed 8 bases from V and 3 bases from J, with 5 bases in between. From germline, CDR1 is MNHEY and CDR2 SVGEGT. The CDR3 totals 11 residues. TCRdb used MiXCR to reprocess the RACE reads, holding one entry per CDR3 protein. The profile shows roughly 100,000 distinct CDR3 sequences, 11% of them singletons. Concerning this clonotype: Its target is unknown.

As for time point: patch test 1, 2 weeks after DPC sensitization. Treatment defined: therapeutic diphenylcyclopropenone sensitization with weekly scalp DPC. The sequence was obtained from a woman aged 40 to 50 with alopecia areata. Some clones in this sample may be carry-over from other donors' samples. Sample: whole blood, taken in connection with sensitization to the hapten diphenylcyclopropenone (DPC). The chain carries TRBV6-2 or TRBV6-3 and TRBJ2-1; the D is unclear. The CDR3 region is CASRYYNEQFF. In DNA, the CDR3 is TGTGCCAGCCGATACTACAATGAGCAGTTCTTC.